A single T cell receptor beta chain is shown here with its context. The sample is drawn from a study of shared T cell receptors in the human thymus. Profiled with immunoSEQ multiplex PCR; TCRdb holds only in-frame clones, not every one. The sample has 500,000 to 750,000 clones, over 75% seen once. CDR3 length: 16 amino acids. CDR1 is MNHNS and CDR2 is SASEGT in the germline V gene. The J segment lost 6 bases and the V segment lost 2 bases, leaving 9 bases of the junction unmatched. These same data were also listed under a study on human thymus T cells. According to that study: The donor group consisted of healthy Finnish infants who were having corrective surgery for congenital heart defects. Obtained as resections during corrective heart surgery, the thymus tissue was then studied. V and J genes seemed to be used with bias in thymic and blood repertoires. Thymic TCR repertoires of unrelated people reportedly overlapped highly.

The specimen sequenced was thymocytes. The rearrangement uses TRBV6-1 and TRBJ2-5; 10 bases agree with TRBD2. This clonotype was obtained from a boy younger than two with a congenital heart defect. In DNA form, the CDR3 reads TGTGCCAGCAGTGAACTAGCGGGGGTAAGCCGCAAGACCCAGTACTTC. It is translated as CASSELAGVSRKTQYF.